The clone carrying this TCR beta chain was recorded at least ten times. As yet, its antigen is unknown. Time point specified: newly diagnosed GD, antithyroid drugs for less than 3 months. Making the TCR library involved RNA that had been extracted from PBMCs. This sample was taken from a study of regulatory T cells in long-lasting Graves disease. As for the study in general: Newly diagnosed Graves' patients had taken antithyroid drugs under 3 months. Points from the study as a whole: With some 2,500 shared public clonotypes, persistent patients exceeded new patients, who shared about a thousand.

Construction of the TCR beta libraries employed iRepertoire HTBI primers in conjunction with Arm-PCR of CDR3 regions. TCRdb reprocessed the multiplex PCR reads via MiXCR and lists one record per CDR3 protein. Of 400,000 to 500,000 distinct CDR3 sequences listed, approximately 14% were seen once; the top ten hold approximately 15%. Trimming removed 5 bases from V and 5 bases from J, with 18 bases in between. The CDR3 consists of 15 residues. Germline CDR1 reads SEHNR; CDR2 reads FQNEAQ (reference sequence). These data also featured in a second study, about T cells in Graves' hyperthyroidism and ophthalmopathy.

The TCR comes from a woman aged 45-59 years with Graves disease. The V gene is TRBV7-9, the J gene TRBJ1-1; D uncertain. Sequences were derived from peripheral blood mononuclear cells (PBMCs), sampled at new diagnosis, from a patient treated with antithyroid drugs. In DNA form, the CDR3 reads TGTGCCAGCAGCCCCTGGCGTGGCCAAAAAACTGAAGCTTTCTTT. Translated: CASSPWRGQKTEAFF.